Detailed here is one T cell receptor (beta chain). The antigen is undetermined. This CDR3 is missing its conserved last phenylalanine or tryptophan, likely due to a read error. The limits of the CDR3 on the DNA are not certain, so only TCRdb's listed CDR3 is given. TCRdb re-called the multiplex PCR reads through MiXCR, storing one row per CDR3 protein. Found here are some 52,000 distinct CDR3 sequences, less than 55% of them singletons; the top ten hold about 11%. The data derive from a study of breast tumors, draining lymph nodes, adjacent tissues. Overall study results and limits: Compared with basal-like, luminal-like tumors shared significantly more repertoire with nontumor tissue. Most tumor T cells seemingly derive from lymph node, then expand in tumor. Tumor T cell lymph node origin was a supported hypothesis, not proven.

The CDR3 length equals 15 residues, ends included. In germline, CDR1 is PRHDT, CDR2 FYEKMQ (reference sequence). The sequencing input was breast tumor tissue. This TCR derives from a female donor with breast cancer. Some clones in this sample may be carry-over from other donors' samples. The chain recombines TRBV13 with TRBJ2-5; TRBD1 is taken as the D call from the table, unchecked against the DNA. CDR3: CASSSVGGNGYTFGS.